What follows are 17 T cell receptor beta chains derived from one specimen sequenced in a study of T cell clonality in common variable immunodeficiency. The data were produced by immunoSEQ multiplex PCR, yet TCRdb's version contains in-frame clones alone and is incomplete. This sample includes fewer than 20,000 clones with no singletons; its ten biggest clones take up roughly 15%. Study findings and constraints: Fewer deletions and N-nucleotide insertions were reportedly seen in common variable immunodeficiency TCR beta sequences.

For these receptors, no antigen is known. The sample was peripheral blood mononuclear cells. These receptors all come from a human donor with common variable immunodeficiency.

This clone was picked up a small number of times. The CDR3 is cut off 3 residues early in the read; its end comes from the germline J gene. The chain employs TRBV6-2 or TRBV6-3 and TRBJ2-7; the D gene is possibly TRBD2 (5 bases). CDR3 length: 14 residues. Germline V gives CDR1 MNHEY, CDR2 SVGEGT. V was trimmed by 6 bases and J by 1 base, leaving 13 bases between them. The CDR3 region is CASSGRGASYEQYF. The sequenced CDR3 bases are TGTGCCAGCAGCGGACGGGGAGCGTCCTACGAG.

This clone was detected many times. The read is 3 residues too short to cover the CDR3 end, so that end is filled in from the germline J gene. This chain joins TRBV5-8 and TRBJ2-2; D not resolved. Looked up from germline, CDR1 is SGHTS and CDR2 is YDEGEE. The CDR3 is made up of 14 amino acids. Trimming stripped 4 bases from V and 1 base from J, with 8 bases between. The CDR3 loop is CASSPDWNTGELFF. CDR3 bases read: TGTGCCAGCAGCCCCGACTGGAACACCGGGGAG.

Comments on this clone: The read halts 3 residues ahead of the CDR3 end, with the missing end drawn from the germline J gene. The chain carries TRBV2 and TRBJ1-1, with D maybe TRBD1 (5 bases). This CDR3 is 14 amino acids long. Germline values: CDR1 SNHLY, CDR2 FYNNEI. The V and J ends lost 3 bases and 0 bases respectively, with 8 bases between them. CDR3 residues: CASSEEGMNTEAFF. CDR3 DNA, as far as it was read: TGTGCCAGCAGTGAGGAGGGGATGAACACTGAA.

In this sample, this clone turned up many times. The sequence runs out 3 residues before the end of the CDR3; the remainder is reconstructed from the germline J gene. The rearrangement joins TRBV30 to TRBJ2-3; 11 bases are shared with TRBD2. Germline V gene sequence: CDR1 GTSNPN, CDR2 SVGIG (reference sequence). V lost 4 bases to trimming and J lost 2 bases; unmatched junction nucleotides: 8. The CDR3 length is 16 residues. CDR3 in amino acids: CAWTKGTSGATDTQYF. The CDR3 bases that were read are TGTGCCTGGACAAAGGGGACTAGCGGAGCCACAGATACG. Complete variable domain (other parts from reference TRBV30 and TRBJ2-3): SQTIHQWPATLVQPVGSPLSLECTVEGTSNPNLYWYRQAAGRGLQLLFYSVGIGQISSEVPQNLSASRPQDRQFILSSKKLLLSDSGFYLCAWTKGTSGATDTQYFGPGTRLTVL.

This clone showed up many times. The CDR3 is cut off 3 residues early in the read; its end comes from the germline J gene. This chain connects TRBV13 to TRBJ2-3; tentative D call: TRBD1 (5 bases). V was pared by 1 base and J by 6 bases, with 8 bases between. The CDR3 is 13 residues long. Germline V CDR1 and CDR2: PRHDT, FYEKMQ (reference sequence). This CDR3 reads CASSLVGADTQYF. The sequenced CDR3 bases are TGTGCCAGCAGCTTAGTAGGGGCGGATACG.

This clone is classed as medium-sized. The read terminates 3 residues ahead of where the CDR3 ends, so the germline J gene completes it. Distinct nucleotide sequences in the sample also encode this CDR3. The genes are TRBV29-1 and TRBJ2-1; perhaps TRBD2 as D (6 bases). Germline CDR1 SQVTM, CDR2 ANQGSEA. This CDR3 comprises 12 residues. V was pared by 3 bases and J by 7 bases, with 10 bases between. The sequenced CDR3 bases are TGCAGCGTTGAGGGCGGGGCTAATGAG. This encodes CSVEGGANE. The entire CDR3 sequence reads CSVEGGANEQFF.

This clone was counted at least ten times. Read sequence stops 3 residues before the CDR3 end, and the germline J gene provides the missing end. V and J are TRBV2 and TRBJ1-5; D is undetermined. Germline loops: CDR1 SNHLY, CDR2 FYNNEI. This CDR3 region has 14 residues. The V and J ends lost 1 base and 2 bases respectively, with 6 bases between them. The sequenced part of the CDR3 DNA is TGTGCCAGCAGTGAAGGACGGGGCAATCAGCCC. It codes for CASSEGRGNQP. The full CDR3 protein is CASSEGRGNQPQHF.

This clone was seen only a few times. The read comes to an end 3 residues before the CDR3 does, leaving the germline J gene to fill in the end. This chain uses TRBV30 with TRBJ1-2, with 10 bases fitting TRBD1. After removal of 5 bases from V and 2 bases from J, the junction contained 8 bases not matched to a gene. The CDR3 sequence is 15 residues long. CDR1 and CDR2 (germline): GTSNPN, SVGIG (reference sequence). CDR3 DNA, as far as it was read: TGTGCCTGGGCCGCCGGGACAGGGGCGAACTATGGC. Its translation is CAWAAGTGANYG. The CDR3 reads in full as CAWAAGTGANYGYTF.

A word on this clone: The sequenced fragment ends 3 residues before the CDR3 boundary, so the rest is inferred from the germline J gene. The V call is TRBV18, the J call TRBJ2-7; possibly TRBD1 for D (6 bases). The CDR3 sequence is 17 residues long. Germline V CDR1 and CDR2: KGHSH, LQKENI. The V end lost 3 bases, the J end lost 0 bases, and 18 bases lay between the germline ends. The sequenced part of the CDR3 DNA is TGTGCCAGCTCACCTACGCAGGGGACGCTATCCTCCTACGAG. It translates to CASSPTQGTLSSYE. The CDR3, in full, reads CASSPTQGTLSSYEQYF.

This clone was counted only a few times. The read terminates 3 residues before the CDR3 end, so the remaining end is supplied by the germline J gene. This chain joins TRBV18 and TRBJ2-7; 7 nucleotides match TRBD2. V shed 3 bases, J shed 2 bases, and the junction held 7 bases outside the gene matches. The CDR3 runs to 15 residues. CDR1 and CDR2 from the germline V gene are KGHSH and LQKENI. The CDR3: CASSPKSGLPYEQYF. Partial CDR3 DNA: TGTGCCAGCTCACCCAAATCGGGACTACCCTACGAG. Using reference TRBV18 and TRBJ2-7 for the parts outside the CDR3, the full variable domain is NAGVMQNPRHLVRRRGQEARLRCSPMKGHSHVYWYRQLPEEGLKFMVYLQKENIIDESGMPKERFSAEFPKEGPSILRIQQVVRGDSAAYFCASSPKSGLPYEQYFGPGTRLTVT.

This clone came up a few times. Read data end 3 residues before the CDR3 end; the end is taken from the germline J gene. The rearrangement uses TRBV5-1 and TRBJ2-7; tentatively, D is TRBD2 (6 bases). The CDR3 loop spans 15 amino acids. With 4 bases removed from V and 2 bases from J, the gap between germline ends came to 16 bases. Germline V gene lookup returns CDR1 SGHRS and CDR2 YFSETQ. The CDR3 protein is CASSQGRGGPYEQYF. Incomplete CDR3 DNA: TGCGCCAGCAGCCAGGGTCGAGGAGGGCCCTACGAG.

This clone was seen a handful of times. The read ends 3 residues before the CDR3 terminus; that terminus is restored from the germline J gene. V usage is TRBV7-9 and J usage is TRBJ1-6; D is uncertain. Per germline, CDR1 SEHNR and CDR2 FQNEAQ (reference sequence). There are 12 residues in the CDR3. CDR3 protein: CASSLEVSSLHF. CDR3 DNA, as far as it was read: TGTGCCAGCAGCTTAGAGGTTTCTTCC.

This clone has more than one count but fewer than ten. The CDR3 end falls 3 residues outside the read, so it is completed with the germline J gene. The gene calls are TRBV19 and TRBJ1-5, with 11 bases fitting TRBD1. J was trimmed by 5 bases and V by 7 bases; bases with no gene match: 13. This CDR3 region has 17 residues. CDR1 LNHDA and CDR2 SQIVND come from the germline V gene (reference sequence). Partial CDR3 DNA: TGTGCCAGTAAGTTCGGGACAGGGGGTGGTGTGGATCAGCCC. This encodes CASKFGTGGGVDQP. The whole CDR3 region reads CASKFGTGGGVDQPQHF.

This clone appeared a few times. The read ends 3 residues before the CDR3 terminus; that terminus is restored from the germline J gene. The chain uses TRBV7-2 and TRBJ2-5; possibly TRBD2 for D (5 bases). Germline V gene sequence: CDR1 SGHTA, CDR2 FQGNSA. Trimming cost V 5 bases and J 7 bases, with 8 bases left between them. The CDR3 extends over 11 amino acids. CDR3 amino acids: CASSTRGTQYF. CDR3 DNA, as far as it was read: TGTGCCAGCAGCACACGGGGGACC.

The table lists this clone with a few counts. The read is 3 residues too short to cover the CDR3 end, so that end is filled in from the germline J gene. This rearrangement joins TRBV5-4 to TRBJ2-1; D is undetermined. The CDR3 has 12 amino acids. Germline assignment: CDR1 SGHNT and CDR2 YYREEE (reference sequence). V was trimmed by 1 base and J by 6 bases, leaving 5 bases between them. The DNA read from the CDR3 is TGTGCCAGCAGCTTGTACGGCAATGAG. This gives the protein CASSLYGNE. The CDR3 as a whole reads CASSLYGNEQFF.

With respect to this clone: The CDR3 end is not reached by the read, which stops 3 residues before it; the germline J gene fills it in. The chain links TRBV20-1 to TRBJ1-1; D is uncertain. Germline V CDR1 and CDR2: DFQATT, SNEGSKA (reference sequence). V was cut by 6 bases and J by 1 base, with 15 bases left in between. The CDR3 is 14 amino acids. The CDR3 loop reads CSAIPGVQNTEAFF. The CDR3 bases that were read are TGCAGTGCGATACCCGGGGTTCAGAACACTGAA.

Comment on this clone: The sequence runs out 3 residues before the end of the CDR3; the remainder is reconstructed from the germline J gene. The V call is TRBV7-3, the J call TRBJ1-1; 7 nucleotides agree with TRBD1. The CDR3 has 16 residues. Trimming at V came to 4 bases and at J to 0 bases, leaving 8 bases not matched to a gene. The germline V gene encodes CDR1 SGHTA and CDR2 FQGTGA. Partial CDR3 DNA: TGTGCCAGCAGCTCTTCCGGGACAGTCATGAACACTGAA. It encodes CASSSSGTVMNTE. The full-length CDR3 reads as CASSSSGTVMNTEAFF. Full variable domain (missing parts from reference TRBV7-3 and TRBJ1-1): GAGVSQTPSNKVTEKGKYVELRCDPISGHTALYWYRQSLGQGPEFLIYFQGTGAADDSGLPNDRFFAVRPEGSVSTLKIQRTERGDSAVYLCASSSSGTVMNTEAFFGQGTRLTVV.